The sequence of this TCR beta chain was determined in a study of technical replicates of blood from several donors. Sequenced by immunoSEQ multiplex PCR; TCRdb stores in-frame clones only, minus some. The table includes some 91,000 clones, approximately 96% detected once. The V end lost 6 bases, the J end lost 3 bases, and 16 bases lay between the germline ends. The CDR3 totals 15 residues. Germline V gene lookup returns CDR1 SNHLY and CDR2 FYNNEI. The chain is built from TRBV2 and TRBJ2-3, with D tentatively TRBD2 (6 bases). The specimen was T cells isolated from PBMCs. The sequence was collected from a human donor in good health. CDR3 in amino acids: CASRRDSAQTDTQYF. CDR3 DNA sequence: TGTGCCAGCAGGAGGGACTCGGCCCAAACAGATACGCAGTATTTT.